This T cell receptor beta chain derives from a study of neurological immune-mediated disorders. General observations from the study: Multiple sclerosis, the disease with the least TCR clonal expansion, fell below healthy controls, whereas HTLV-1-associated myelopathy showed the most.

In TCRdb, the 5' RACE reads were re-called with MiXCR into one record per CDR3 protein. The data show tens of thousands of distinct CDR3 sequences, 4.5% to 5.5% seen once. This clonotype occurred many times. Antigen specificity is unknown. The unsorted libraries were generated from a total of 2 million PBMCs, which had been stored in RNAlater at -80 C. Germline-derived CDR1 and CDR2 are DFQATT and SNEGSKA (reference sequence). This CDR3 contains 13 residues. Trimming removed 4 bases at V and 9 bases at J, with 16 bases between. The TCR sequence derives from a woman in her 70s with multiple sclerosis. The chain combines TRBV20-1 with TRBJ1-5; no clear D gene. The sample taken for sequencing was PBMCs. In DNA, the CDR3 is TGCAGTGCTATATCGACATTAGAGGGGCCCCAGCATTTT. It yields the protein CSAISTLEGPQHF.